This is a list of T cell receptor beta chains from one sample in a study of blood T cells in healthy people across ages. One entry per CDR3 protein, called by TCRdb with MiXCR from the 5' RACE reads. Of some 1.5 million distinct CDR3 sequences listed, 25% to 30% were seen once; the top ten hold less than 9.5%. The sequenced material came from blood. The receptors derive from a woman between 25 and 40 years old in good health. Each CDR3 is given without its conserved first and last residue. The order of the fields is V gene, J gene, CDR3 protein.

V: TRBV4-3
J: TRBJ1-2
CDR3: ASSQEYRANYGYT

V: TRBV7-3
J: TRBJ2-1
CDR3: ASSLSLGLAANEQF

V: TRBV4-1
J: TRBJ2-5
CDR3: ASSSPGTGKQETQY

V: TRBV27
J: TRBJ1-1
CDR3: ASSYTSTGREAF

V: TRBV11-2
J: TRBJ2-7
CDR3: ASSVRGGSYNEQY

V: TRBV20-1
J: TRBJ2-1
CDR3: SSTPGNSGGNEQF

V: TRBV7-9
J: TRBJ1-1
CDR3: ASSWRGITEAF

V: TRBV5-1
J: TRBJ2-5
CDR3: ASSLAGTKGGETQY

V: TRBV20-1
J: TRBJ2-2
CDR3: SASGGSETGELF

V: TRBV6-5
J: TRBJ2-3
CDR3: ASSYSERDTQY

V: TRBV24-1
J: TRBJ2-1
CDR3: ATSGSQDLTGYENEQF

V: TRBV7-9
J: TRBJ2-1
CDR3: ASSPQGASYNEQF

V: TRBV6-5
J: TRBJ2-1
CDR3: ASRTTGDPYNEQF

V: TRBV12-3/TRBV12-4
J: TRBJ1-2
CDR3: ASSLATDVNGYT

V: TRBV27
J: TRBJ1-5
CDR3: ASSLTVNQPQH

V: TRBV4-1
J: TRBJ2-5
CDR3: ASSQDASGGAGTQY

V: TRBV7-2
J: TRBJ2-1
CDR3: ASRSPGLAENYNEQF

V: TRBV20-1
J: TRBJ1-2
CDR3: SARADGTGGGGGYT

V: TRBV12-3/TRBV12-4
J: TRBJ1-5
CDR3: ASSRTLNNQPQH

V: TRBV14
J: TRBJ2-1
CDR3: ASSRISSSYNEQF

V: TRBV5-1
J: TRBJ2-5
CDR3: ASSLGGGPVGEQY

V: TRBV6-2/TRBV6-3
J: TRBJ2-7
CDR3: ASTWTGRTYEQY

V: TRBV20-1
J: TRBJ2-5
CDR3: SAIDESETQY

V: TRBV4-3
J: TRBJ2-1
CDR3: ASSQETGFEQF

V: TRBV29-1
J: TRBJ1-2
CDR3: SVEALGAGGYT

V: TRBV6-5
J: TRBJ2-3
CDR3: ASSPPGTSFADTQY

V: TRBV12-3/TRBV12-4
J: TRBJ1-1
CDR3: ASSWGERQEAF

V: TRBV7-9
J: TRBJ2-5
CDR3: ASSRQGGIEETQY

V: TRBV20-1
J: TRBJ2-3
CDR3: SALALGDTQY

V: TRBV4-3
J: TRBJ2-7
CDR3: ASSQERTIYEQY

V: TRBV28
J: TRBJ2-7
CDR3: ASTARVYEQY

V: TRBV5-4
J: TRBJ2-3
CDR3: ASSSGTSGRRDTQY

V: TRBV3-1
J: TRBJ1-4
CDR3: ASSPLEAGEKLF